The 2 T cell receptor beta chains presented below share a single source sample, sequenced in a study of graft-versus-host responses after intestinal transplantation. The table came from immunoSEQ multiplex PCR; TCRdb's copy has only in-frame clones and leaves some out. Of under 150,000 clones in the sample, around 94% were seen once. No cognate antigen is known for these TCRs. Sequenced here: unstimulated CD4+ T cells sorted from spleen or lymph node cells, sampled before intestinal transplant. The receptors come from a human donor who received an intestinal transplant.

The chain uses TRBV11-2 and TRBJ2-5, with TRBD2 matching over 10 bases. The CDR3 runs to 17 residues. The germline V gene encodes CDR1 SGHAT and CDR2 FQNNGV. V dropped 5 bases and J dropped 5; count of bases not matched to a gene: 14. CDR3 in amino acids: CASSQQGQSGGAETQYF. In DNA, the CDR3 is TGTGCCAGCAGCCAACAGGGGCAGAGCGGGGGGGCCGAGACCCAGTACTTC.

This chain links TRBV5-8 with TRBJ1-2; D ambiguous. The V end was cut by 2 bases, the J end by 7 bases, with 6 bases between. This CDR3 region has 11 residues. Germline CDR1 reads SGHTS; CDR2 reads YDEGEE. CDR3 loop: CASSFGGGYTF. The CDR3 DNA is TGTGCCAGCAGCTTCGGAGGTGGCTACACCTTC.